This entry lists 13 T cell receptor beta chains sequenced from one sample in a study of OX40 agonist ivuxolimab in advanced cancers. Assay used: immunoSEQ multiplex PCR; TCRdb lists only in-frame clones, some missing. The sample has about 82,000 clones, roughly 86% seen once. The source was CD4+ or CD8+ T cells sorted from blood, collected in a trial of the OX40 agonist ivuxolimab. The receptors were gathered from an adult with an advanced solid tumor such as melanoma, head and neck, liver or kidney cancer.

V and J are TRBV7-8 and TRBJ1-4, with TRBD1 matching 7 bases. The CDR3 runs 15 residues. V shed 1 base and J 8 bases; nucleotides not matched to a gene: 7. Germline lookup yields CDR1 SGHVS and CDR2 FQNEAQ. The chain's CDR3 is CASSLDPGGREKLFF. CDR3 coding DNA: TGTGCCAGCAGCTTAGATCCAGGGGGAAGGGAAAAACTGTTTTTT.

The chain links TRBV5-4 to TRBJ2-3, with 11 bases identical to TRBD2. The V segment lost 2 bases and the J segment 5 bases; nucleotides outside the gene matches: 4. The length of the CDR3 is 15 residues. CDR1 and CDR2 from the germline V gene are SGHNT and YYREEE (reference sequence). CDR3 sequence reads: CASSFSGRAEDTQYF. The CDR3 DNA is TGTGCCAGCAGCTTTAGCGGGAGGGCCGAAGATACGCAGTATTTT. Using reference TRBV5-4 and TRBJ2-3 for the parts outside the CDR3, the full variable domain is ETGVTQSPTHLIKTRGQQVTLRCSSQSGHNTVSWYQQALGQGPQFIFQYYREEENGRGNFPPRFSGLQFPNYSSELNVNALELDDSALYLCASSFSGRAEDTQYFGPGTRLTVL.

The gene calls are TRBV18 and TRBJ1-5; no firm D call. CDR1 and CDR2 (germline): KGHSH, LQKENI. V dropped 5 bases and J dropped 0 bases, with 11 bases sitting between them. This CDR3 spans 15 amino acids. CDR3: CASSVMKTSNQPQHF. In DNA form, the CDR3 reads TGTGCCAGCTCAGTTATGAAGACTAGCAATCAGCCCCAGCATTTT.

V usage is TRBV18 and J usage is TRBJ2-1; D is unclear. Trimming removed 2 bases from V and 8 bases from J, with 16 bases in between. Germline V gives CDR1 KGHSH, CDR2 LQKENI. The CDR3 covers 15 residues. CDR3 coding DNA: TGTGCCAGCTCACCAAACGGGCTCATTTGGGATGAGCAGTTCTTC. Its translation is CASSPNGLIWDEQFF.

The chain links TRBV4-3 to TRBJ2-2; perhaps TRBD2 as D (5 bases). V was pared by 0 bases and J by 5 bases, with 10 bases between. Germline CDR1 LGHNA, CDR2 YSLEER. The CDR3 is 15 residues long. CDR3 nucleotide sequence: TGCGCCAGCAGCCAAGAGTTTCGGGGAACCGGGGAGCTGTTTTTT. Translation: CASSQEFRGTGELFF.

This clone was counted a few times. The rearrangement links TRBV10-1 to TRBJ2-1; the D gene is possibly TRBD2 (7 bases). Trimming took 0 bases from V and 4 from J, leaving 19 bases between them. The CDR3 is 18 amino acids. Germline CDR1 WNHNN, CDR2 SYGVQD (reference sequence). The CDR3 DNA sequence: TGCGCCAGCAGTGAGTCGACTCTTGGGGGGGCGAGTTACAATGAGCAGTTCTTC. It encodes CASSESTLGGASYNEQFF.

V and J are TRBV7-2 and TRBJ1-5, with unresolved D. The CDR3 length is 16 residues. The V end was cut by 2 bases, the J end by 1 base, with 12 bases between. Germline assignment: CDR1 SGHTA and CDR2 FQGNSA. CDR3 sequence reads: CASSLFGPLSNQPQHF. The CDR3 DNA reads as TGTGCCAGCAGCTTATTTGGCCCGTTAAGCAATCAGCCCCAGCATTTT.

The rearrangement joins TRBV19 to TRBJ1-4; 11 nucleotides align to TRBD1. Germline CDR1 and CDR2: LNHDA and SQIVND (reference sequence). The V segment lost 6 bases and the J segment 8 bases; nucleotides outside the gene matches: 5. The CDR3 covers 14 residues. CDR3 DNA sequence: TGTGCCAGTAGGGACAGGGGGCTTGGCGAAAAACTGTTTTTT. It specifies CASRDRGLGEKLFF.

This chain joins TRBV7-9 and TRBJ2-7; weak D call: TRBD1 (5 bases). This CDR3 region has 16 residues. Germline V lookup: CDR1 SEHNR, CDR2 FQNEAQ (reference sequence). V lost 1 base and J 4 bases, leaving 17 bases between the germline ends. The CDR3 DNA follows: TGTGCCAGCAGCTTAGATCGCTGGGGCTTAGATTACGAGCAGTACTTC. Protein product: CASSLDRWGLDYEQYF.

The rearrangement links TRBV9 to TRBJ1-4; TRBD1 agrees at 9 bases. V trimming: 3 bases; J trimming: 8 bases; junction bases outside the gene matches: 14. There are 17 residues in the CDR3. CDR1 and CDR2 from the germline V gene are SGDLS and YYNGEE. The CDR3 DNA reads as TGTGCCAGCAGCGGGGGGGACAGGGCCCTCCTCTGGGAAAAACTGTTTTTT. Amino acid sequence: CASSGGDRALLWEKLFF.

This clone was seen once. The chain uses TRBV19 and TRBJ2-3; 13 bases are shared with TRBD2. The CDR3 covers 18 residues. Germline CDR1 LNHDA, CDR2 SQIVND (reference sequence). V trimming: 5 bases; J trimming: 0 bases; junction bases outside the gene matches: 8. In DNA form, the CDR3 reads TGTGCCAGTAGTCTCCGGACTAGCGGGGGCCCTAGCACAGATACGCAGTATTTT. It specifies CASSLRTSGGPSTDTQYF.

The chain employs TRBV5-1 and TRBJ2-3; D is perhaps TRBD2 (5 bases). Trimming pared 4 bases from V and 2 bases from J, leaving 14 bases between. CDR3 length equals 15 residues. Germline lookup yields CDR1 SGHRS and CDR2 YFSETQ. The CDR3 spells CASSDLPGSTDTQYF. In nucleotides, the CDR3 is TGCGCCAGCAGCGATTTACCGGGGTCCACAGATACGCAGTATTTT.

V is TRBV6-5 and J is TRBJ2-7; 8 bases agree with TRBD1. The J segment lost 0 bases and the V segment lost 0 bases, leaving 4 bases of the junction unmatched. This CDR3 spans 16 amino acids. CDR1 and CDR2 from the germline V gene are MNHEY and SVGAGI. The CDR3 reads CASSYSRTGNSYEQYF. Here the CDR3 DNA reads TGTGCCAGCAGTTACTCAAGGACAGGGAACTCCTACGAGCAGTACTTC.